The source of this TCR beta chain is a study of identical twins. Study outcomes and limitations: Abundant beta clonotypes from cord blood bore fewer insertions; memory repertoires lacked this pattern. The presence of invariant MAIT and iNKT cells could partly confound analyses of zero-insertion sequences.

CDR1 is MNHEY and CDR2 is SMNVEV in the germline V gene (reference sequence). The CDR3 loop spans 12 amino acids. The ends were cut back, 7 bases at V and 4 bases at J, with 5 bases in the middle. This clonotype appeared a few times. Its antigen is not identified. Template switching added a universal primer binding site, and final cDNA carried unique molecular identifiers. MiXCR, applied by TCRdb to the 5' RACE reads, yields one record per CDR3 protein. The sample includes roughly 230,000 distinct CDR3 sequences, 6.5% to 9.5% of them seen just once. These data were likewise used in another study, on yellow fever vaccine responses in identical twins.

Sequenced input: CD8+ T cells sorted from blood. The receptor's source is a young woman in good health. This chain joins TRBV27 and TRBJ2-6; no definite D call. The CDR3 DNA reads as TGTGCCAGCACTGCCGGGGCCAACGTCCTGACTTTC. Its protein is CASTAGANVLTF.